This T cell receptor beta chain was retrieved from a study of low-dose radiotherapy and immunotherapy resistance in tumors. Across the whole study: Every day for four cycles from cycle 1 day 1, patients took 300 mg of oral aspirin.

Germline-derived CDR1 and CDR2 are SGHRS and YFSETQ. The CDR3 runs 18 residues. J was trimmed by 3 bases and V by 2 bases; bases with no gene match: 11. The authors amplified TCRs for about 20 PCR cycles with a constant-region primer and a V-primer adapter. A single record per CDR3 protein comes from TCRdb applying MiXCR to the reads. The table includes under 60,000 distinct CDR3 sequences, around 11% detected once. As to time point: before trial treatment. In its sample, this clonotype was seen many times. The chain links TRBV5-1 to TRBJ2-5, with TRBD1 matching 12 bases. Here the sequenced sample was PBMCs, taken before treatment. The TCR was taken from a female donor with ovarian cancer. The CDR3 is CASSFAGTGGAREETQYF. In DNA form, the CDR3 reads TGCGCCAGCAGCTTCGCCGGGACAGGGGGCGCGCGGGAAGAGACCCAGTACTTC.